Shown below are 7 T cell receptor beta chains from a single sample sequenced in a study of T cell clonality in common variable immunodeficiency. Here immunoSEQ multiplex PCR was the method, and the copy in TCRdb shows in-frame clones only, minus some. Sampling found about 40,000 clones, none seen once. Material for sequencing was peripheral blood mononuclear cells. These receptor sequences come from a person between 18 and 69 years old in good health.

This clone occurred many times. Sequencing ends 3 residues short of the CDR3 end; the germline J gene provides the rest. This rearrangement joins TRBV18 to TRBJ2-2; 7 bases align to TRBD2. CDR3 size: 16 residues. Germline V gives CDR1 KGHSH, CDR2 LQKENI. After removal of 2 bases from V and 5 bases from J, the junction contained 8 bases not matched to a gene. The part of the CDR3 DNA that was read is TGTGCCAGCTCACCAAGACTAGCCCCACGAACCGGGGAG. Its protein is CASSPRLAPRTGE. The entire CDR3 protein is CASSPRLAPRTGELFF.

This clone occurred many times. Read sequence stops 3 residues before the CDR3 end, and the germline J gene provides the missing end. J is TRBJ1-1 and V is TRBV11-3, with D unresolved. Germline V CDR1 and CDR2: SGHNT, YENEEA. V was trimmed by 5 bases and J by 4 bases, leaving 11 bases between them. There are 13 residues in the CDR3. Incomplete CDR3 DNA: TGTGCCAGCAGCACCGGTGAGCCCACTGAA. Amino acids: CASSTGEPTE. The whole CDR3 protein reads CASSTGEPTEAFF.

This clone was seen repeatedly, ten times or more. Other DNA sequences from this sample encode an identical CDR3 as well. The CDR3 bases that were read are TGTGCCAGCAGCTTAACAGCGGGGAGCTCCTACAATGAG. It specifies CASSLTAGSSYNE. In full, the CDR3 reads CASSLTAGSSYNEQFF. The chain carries TRBV7-3 and TRBJ2-1, with 7 bases matching TRBD2. The CDR3 is cut off 3 residues early in the read; its end comes from the germline J gene. Germline CDR1 and CDR2: SGHTA and FQGTGA. This CDR3 is 16 amino acids long. J lost 0 bases, V lost 0 bases, and 2 bases had no gene match.

This clone was observed at least ten times. Sequencing ends 3 residues short of the CDR3 end; the germline J gene provides the rest. This chain uses TRBV10-1 with TRBJ1-1, with D uncertain. Germline V gives CDR1 WNHNN, CDR2 SYGVQD (reference sequence). The CDR3 is 16 amino acids. V dropped 4 bases and J dropped 0 bases, with 15 bases sitting between them. The part of the CDR3 DNA that was read is TGCGCCAGCAGTGGTAGGTCAGGTGACATGAACACTGAA. This translates into CASSGRSGDMNTE. The whole CDR3 region reads CASSGRSGDMNTEAFF.

This clone was seen ten or more times. The CDR3 extends 3 residues past the end of the read, so its final part is completed from the germline J gene. V is TRBV5-1 and J is TRBJ2-5; 7 nucleotides agree with TRBD2. J lost 4 bases, V lost 5 bases, and 8 bases had no gene match. CDR3 size: 14 residues. The germline CDR1 and CDR2 sequences are SGHRS and YFSETQ. The CDR3 bases that were read are TGCGCCAGCAGGGCTAGCGGAGGTGGAGAGACC. It specifies CASRASGGGET. The whole CDR3 sequence reads CASRASGGGETQYF. The full variable domain, its missing parts supplied by reference TRBV5-1 and TRBJ2-5, is KAGVTQTPRYLIKTRGQQVTLSCSPISGHRSVSWYQQTPGQGLQFLFEYFSETQRNKGNFPGRFSGRQFSNSRSEMNVSTLELGDSALYLCASRASGGGETQYFGPGTRLLVL.

This clone came up many times. Read data end 3 residues before the CDR3 end; the end is taken from the germline J gene. The V gene is TRBV7-3, the J gene TRBJ2-2; D is uncertain. Between the trimmed V and J ends, which lost 5 bases and 3 bases, there was a span of 10 bases. This CDR3 region has 14 residues. Germline lookup yields CDR1 SGHTA and CDR2 FQGTGA. The CDR3 loop reads CASSQASDTGELFF. Partial CDR3 DNA: TGTGCCAGCAGCCAGGCCTCGGACACCGGGGAG. The complete variable domain, with remaining parts taken from reference TRBV7-3 and TRBJ2-2, reads GAGVSQTPSNKVTEKGKYVELRCDPISGHTALYWYRQSLGQGPEFLIYFQGTGAADDSGLPNDRFFAVRPEGSVSTLKIQRTERGDSAVYLCASSQASDTGELFFGEGSRLTVL.

This clone was observed a few times. Read data end 3 residues before the CDR3 end; the end is taken from the germline J gene. The chain employs TRBV11-2 and TRBJ2-7; D remains unclear. Germline V gives CDR1 SGHAT, CDR2 FQNNGV. The CDR3 contains 15 residues. The V gene lost 5 bases and the J gene lost 3 bases, with 17 bases spanning the gap. The sequenced CDR3 bases are TGTGCCAGCAGCCCACGCCGGAAGGGCCACTACGAG. Its translation: CASSPRRKGHYE. The whole CDR3 reads CASSPRRKGHYEQYF.